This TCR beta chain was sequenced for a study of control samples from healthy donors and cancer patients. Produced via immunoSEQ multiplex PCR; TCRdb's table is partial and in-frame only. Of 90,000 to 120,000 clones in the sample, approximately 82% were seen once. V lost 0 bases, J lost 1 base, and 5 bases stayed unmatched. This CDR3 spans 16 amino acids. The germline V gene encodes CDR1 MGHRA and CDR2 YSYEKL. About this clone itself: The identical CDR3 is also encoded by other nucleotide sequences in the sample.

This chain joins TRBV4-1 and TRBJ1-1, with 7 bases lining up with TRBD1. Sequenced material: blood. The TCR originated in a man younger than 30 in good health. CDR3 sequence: CASSQEGDRANTEAFF. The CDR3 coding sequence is TGCGCCAGCAGCCAAGAGGGGGACAGAGCGAACACTGAAGCTTTCTTT.